This T cell receptor beta chain originates from a study of T cells after yellow fever vaccination. The V gene lost 6 bases and the J gene lost 2 bases, with 17 bases spanning the gap. CDR1 and CDR2 from the germline V gene are MNHEY and SVGEGT. This CDR3 comprises 15 residues. TCRdb reprocessed the 5' RACE reads via MiXCR and lists one record per CDR3 protein. This sample has some 600,000 distinct CDR3 sequences, with 9% to 15% found just once. This clonotype showed up just a few times. The input for sequencing was PBMCs, taken on the day of the yellow fever booster vaccination. The sequence derives from a man between 25 and 39 years old who received the YFV17D yellow fever vaccine. The rearrangement links TRBV6-2 or TRBV6-3 to TRBJ2-7, with D unresolved. CDR3 in amino acids: CASSRIPGPAYEQYF. CDR3 sequence (DNA): TGTGCCAGCAGCCGTATACCCGGGCCGGCCTACGAGCAGTACTTC.